Listed here are 22 T cell receptor beta chains from one sample, sequenced in a study of blood T cell repertoires in COVID-19 (dated by TCRdb to between 2020 and 2021). The library was produced with the immunoSEQ multiplex PCR assay. Drawn from immuneACCESS, this table holds only the in-frame rearrangements with V and J called that TCRdb kept. Clones are partly lost; checked studies trace under half to an unresolved V gene and leave the rest unexplained. The sample profile shows 250,000 to 300,000 clones; roughly 77% of them were found once. The biggest ten clones account for around 3.4% of the sample. The sequencing input was peripheral blood. Receptors originate from a woman at least 80 years old with acute or convalescent COVID-19.

The CDR3: CASSTWSRNNEQFF. CDR3 nucleotides: TGTGCCAGTAGTACTTGGTCCAGGAACAATGAGCAGTTCTTC. The V call is TRBV19, the J call TRBJ2-1; D is ambiguous. The V gene lost 4 bases and the J gene lost 5 bases, with 12 bases spanning the gap. Looked up from germline, CDR1 is LNHDA and CDR2 is SQIVND (reference sequence). This CDR3 comprises 14 residues.

Only a few counts were recorded for this clone. V is TRBV7-4 and J is TRBJ1-3, with 7 bases fitting TRBD1. Unmatched junction bases numbered 10, after V lost 5 bases and J lost 0 bases. CDR3 size: 17 residues. CDR1 and CDR2 (germline): SGHVT, SQSDAQ. CDR3 sequence reads: CASSGAGTDCSGNTIYF. CDR3 sequence (DNA): TGTGCCAGCAGCGGCGCCGGGACAGATTGCTCTGGAAACACCATATATTTT.

This clone has a handful of counts. The chain uses TRBV30 and TRBJ2-6; TRBD1 might be the D (5 bases). The CDR3 length is 15 residues. The V gene's germline CDR1 is GTSNPN and CDR2 SVGIG (reference sequence). V lost 1 base, J lost 3 bases, and 10 bases lay in between. CDR3 DNA: TGTGCCTGGAGTGCGACAGTTATTGGGGCCAACGTCCTGACTTTC. This translates into CAWSATVIGANVLTF.

The CDR3 reads CASSLQITGFNEKLFF. Written as DNA, the CDR3 is TGTGCCAGCAGCTTACAAATAACCGGTTTTAATGAAAAACTGTTTTTT. The chain recombines TRBV7-2 with TRBJ1-4; D gene uncertain. V dropped 2 bases and J dropped 4 bases, with 14 bases sitting between them. This CDR3 has 16 residues. CDR1 is SGHTA and CDR2 is FQGNSA in the germline V gene.

This clone was seen only once. The V and J genes are TRBV10-3 and TRBJ1-2; 8 nucleotides agree with TRBD1. Germline V gives CDR1 ENHRY, CDR2 SYGVKD. V lost 4 bases and J lost 6; bases outside the gene matches: 16. CDR3 length equals 17 residues. Written as DNA, the CDR3 is TGTGCCATCAGTGTGTCCTCCAACCTCAGGGGGCGAGATGGCTACACCTTC. This codes for CAISVSSNLRGRDGYTF.

The J gene is TRBJ2-5, the V gene TRBV18, with 7 positions matching TRBD1. The CDR3 is 16 residues long. V trimming: 3 bases; J trimming: 4 bases; junction bases outside the gene matches: 11. The germline V gene encodes CDR1 KGHSH and CDR2 LQKENI. CDR3 sequence (DNA): TGTGCCAGCTCACCCCGACAAACAGGGGCGGGAGAGACCCAGTACTTC. This codes for CASSPRQTGAGETQYF.

This clone was seen a few times. V usage is TRBV2 and J usage is TRBJ1-4, with 9 positions matching TRBD1. The germline gives CDR1 SNHLY, CDR2 FYNNEI. Trimming removed 6 bases from V and 7 bases from J; junction bases left unmatched: 9. This CDR3 comprises 15 residues. Written as DNA, the CDR3 is TGTGCCAGCAGCTTCAGACAGGGGGTTCGTGAAAAACTGTTTTTT. Translated, it gives CASSFRQGVREKLFF.

The chain combines TRBV19 with TRBJ2-1; TRBD2 aligns across 12 bases. CDR1 and CDR2 (germline): LNHDA, SQIVND (reference sequence). This CDR3 is built from 17 residues. V lost 6 bases, J lost 7 bases, and 13 bases stayed unmatched. DNA of the CDR3: TGTGCCAGTAGCGATTCTAGCGGGGGGGTTATCTTGAATGAGCAGTTCTTC. It encodes CASSDSSGGVILNEQFF.

The rearrangement joins TRBV2 to TRBJ1-4; D not resolved. Germline V gene lookup returns CDR1 SNHLY and CDR2 FYNNEI. This CDR3 region has 14 residues. Trimming removed 3 bases at V and 7 bases at J, with 12 bases between. DNA of the CDR3: TGTGCCAGCAGTGACAAGACACTTCTTGAAAAACTGTTTTTT. Translation gives CASSDKTLLEKLFF.

The genes are TRBV18 and TRBJ2-7; 10 nucleotides agree with TRBD2. J was trimmed by 1 base and V by 2 bases; bases with no gene match: 2. The germline V gene encodes CDR1 KGHSH and CDR2 LQKENI. This CDR3 has 15 amino acids. The CDR3 nucleotides read TGTGCCAGCTCACCAGGGACTAGCGAATCCTACGAGCAGTACTTC. It codes for CASSPGTSESYEQYF. Full variable domain (rest looked up from reference TRBV18 and TRBJ2-7): NAGVMQNPRHLVRRRGQEARLRCSPMKGHSHVYWYRQLPEEGLKFMVYLQKENIIDESGMPKERFSAEFPKEGPSILRIQQVVRGDSAAYFCASSPGTSESYEQYFGPGTRLTVT.

This clone was found a few times. Other DNA sequences in this sample translate to the same CDR3. The chain combines TRBV27 with TRBJ1-6; 7 bases map to TRBD1. V was clipped by 3 bases and J by 10 bases; unmatched bases: 6. This CDR3 contains 14 residues. Germline CDR1 is MNHEY and CDR2 is SMNVEV (reference sequence). CDR3 sequence reads: CASSFLQGNSPLHF. The CDR3 bases are TGTGCCAGCAGTTTTCTACAGGGGAACTCACCCCTCCACTTT.

V is TRBV7-2 and J is TRBJ1-2; TRBD1 aligns across 7 bases. The CDR3 spans 16 residues. The germline V gene has CDR1 SGHTA and CDR2 FQGNSA. The J segment lost 4 bases and the V segment lost 1 base, leaving 9 bases of the junction unmatched. The CDR3 loop reads CASSLVGGPGGYGYTF. In DNA, the CDR3 is TGTGCCAGCAGCTTAGTAGGGGGTCCAGGGGGCTATGGCTACACCTTC. The full variable domain, its missing parts supplied by reference TRBV7-2 and TRBJ1-2, is GAGVSQSPSNKVTEKGKDVELRCDPISGHTALYWYRQSLGQGLEFLIYFQGNSAPDKSGLPSDRFSAERTGGSVSTLTIQRTQQEDSAVYLCASSLVGGPGGYGYTFGSGTRLTVV.

The V gene is TRBV9, the J gene TRBJ2-2; TRBD2 matches 10 bases. This CDR3 contains 18 residues. Trimming at V came to 0 bases and at J to 3 bases, leaving 8 bases not matched to a gene. Per germline, CDR1 SGDLS and CDR2 YYNGEE. The DNA for the CDR3 is TGTGCCAGCAGCGTAGGAATCGGACTAGCGGAATACACCGGGGAGCTGTTTTTT. The encoded protein is CASSVGIGLAEYTGELFF.

The chain links TRBV18 to TRBJ1-1; a possible D gene is TRBD1 (5 bases). Germline loops: CDR1 KGHSH, CDR2 LQKENI. V was cut by 5 bases and J by 5 bases, with 12 bases left in between. The CDR3 is 13 amino acids. The chain's CDR3 is CASSSTVRTEAFF. The CDR3 DNA reads as TGTGCCAGCTCATCGACAGTCCGTACTGAAGCTTTCTTT. Looking up the rest from reference TRBV18 and TRBJ1-1 gives the full variable domain: NAGVMQNPRHLVRRRGQEARLRCSPMKGHSHVYWYRQLPEEGLKFMVYLQKENIIDESGMPKERFSAEFPKEGPSILRIQQVVRGDSAAYFCASSSTVRTEAFFGQGTRLTVV.

The rearrangement uses TRBV6-2 or TRBV6-3 and TRBJ1-1, with TRBD1 as a possible D gene (6 bases). The CDR3 is 11 amino acids. V lost 6 bases to trimming and J lost 8 bases, with 10 bases between them. From germline, CDR1 is MNHEY and CDR2 SVGEGT. The CDR3 DNA is TGTGCCAGCAGCGACGACAGGGAAGCTTTCTTT. This codes for CASSDDREAFF.

This clone was seen once. The CDR3 spells CSVQRGGETQYF. As DNA, the CDR3 is TGCAGCGTCCAGCGGGGTGGGGAGACCCAGTACTTC. V gene TRBV29-1 combines with J gene TRBJ2-5; 7 bases align to TRBD2. V was clipped by 6 bases and J by 5 bases; unmatched bases: 6. The germline V gene has CDR1 SQVTM and CDR2 ANQGSEA. The length of the CDR3 is 12 residues. The full variable domain, rest sourced from reference TRBV29-1 and TRBJ2-5, is SAVISQKPSRDICQRGTSLTIQCQVDSQVTMMFWYRQQPGQSLTLIATANQGSEATYESGFVIDKFPISRPNLTFSTLTVSNMSPEDSSIYLCSVQRGGETQYFGPGTRLLVL.

V is TRBV3-1 (or the pseudogene TRBV3-2) and J is TRBJ1-1, with D perhaps matching TRBD1 (6 bases). Germline CDR1 is LGHDT and CDR2 is YNNKEL (reference sequence). V lost 0 bases, J lost 7 bases, and 12 bases lay in between. This CDR3 is built from 14 residues. For the CDR3, the DNA is TGTGCCAGCAGCCAAGATGGCAGGGGCGTTGAAGCTTTCTTT. Translated, it gives CASSQDGRGVEAFF.

The CDR3 loop is CSASFASGRTDTQYF. Here the CDR3 DNA reads TGCAGTGCTAGTTTTGCTAGCGGGAGGACAGATACGCAGTATTTT. This chain connects TRBV20-1 to TRBJ2-3; 11 positions agree with TRBD2. The CDR3 length is 15 residues. V lost 3 bases and J lost 3; bases outside the gene matches: 5. Germline assignment: CDR1 DFQATT and CDR2 SNEGSKA (reference sequence).

This clone was counted once. The genes are TRBV7-8 and TRBJ1-2, with 8 bases lining up with TRBD1. The CDR3 spans 16 residues. V lost 5 bases to trimming and J lost 5 bases; unmatched junction nucleotides: 13. Germline V gene lookup returns CDR1 SGHVS and CDR2 FQNEAQ. The CDR3 loop reads CASSKADRGATYGYTF. In DNA form, the CDR3 reads TGTGCCAGCAGCAAAGCCGACAGGGGAGCAACTTATGGCTACACCTTC.

CDR3 sequence: CSVERGAGDTQYF. CDR3 DNA: TGCAGCGTTGAGCGGGGGGCGGGAGATACGCAGTATTTT. The J gene is TRBJ2-3, the V gene TRBV29-1, with TRBD2 matching 8 bases. CDR3 length equals 13 residues. Germline V gene lookup returns CDR1 SQVTM and CDR2 ANQGSEA. Germline trimming cut 3 bases from V and 5 bases from J; bases unmatched to any gene: 4.

The chain joins TRBV4-3 to TRBJ2-4; 8 bases agree with TRBD2. CDR1 and CDR2 from the germline V gene are LGHNA and YSLEER. V was pared by 3 bases and J by 11 bases, with 6 bases of the junction left unmatched. The CDR3 runs to 13 residues. The CDR3 DNA follows: TGCGCCAGCAGCCAGTCAGGACTAGCTGTTCAGTACTTC. The encoded protein is CASSQSGLAVQYF.

J is TRBJ1-3 and V is TRBV19; weak D call: TRBD1 (6 bases). Germline-derived CDR1 and CDR2 are LNHDA and SQIVND (reference sequence). Trimming stripped 9 bases from V and 0 bases from J, with 15 bases between. The CDR3 runs to 15 residues. CDR3 protein: CASLPDRRSGNTIYF. As DNA, the CDR3 is TGTGCCAGCTTACCCGACAGGCGCTCTGGAAACACCATATATTTT.